The T cell receptor (beta chain) described here comes from a study of shared T cell receptors in the human thymus. Libraries were prepared by immunoSEQ multiplex PCR; TCRdb keeps only in-frame clonotypes and omits some of them. This sample carries some 640,000 clones, 70% to 90% of them seen once, and the ten largest clones take over 0.008%. CDR3 length: 15 amino acids. Per germline, CDR1 GTSNPN and CDR2 SVGIG (reference sequence). This clone was detected only once. Compared with germline, one end of the junction differs, possibly owing to a read error. The sample was also reused in another study, on human thymus T cells. That paper notes: Unrelated individuals had highly overlapping thymic repertoires, as reported in related research.

The sequence was obtained from a boy younger than two with a congenital heart defect. The sequencing sample was made of thymocytes. The genes are TRBV30 and TRBJ1-6; 7 nucleotides align to TRBD1. DNA for the CDR3: TGTGCCTGGAGTGCCGGACAGGTCAATAATTCGCCCCTCCACTTT. This translates into CAWSAGQVNNSPLHF.